The 28 T cell receptor beta chains in this list originate from one sample, sequenced in a study of blood T cell repertoires in COVID-19. The data were produced by immunoSEQ multiplex PCR, yet TCRdb's version contains in-frame clones alone and is incomplete. The data show some 45,000 clones, with roughly four fifths seen just once and 11% to 15% held by the top ten. The material sequenced was peripheral blood. The receptors originated from a human donor in a cohort sampled during active COVID-19.

The chain combines TRBV5-4 with TRBJ2-3, with a tentative D call TRBD1 (5 bases). The CDR3 extends over 14 amino acids. Germline CDR1 SGHNT, CDR2 YYREEE (reference sequence). Trimming removed 7 bases at V and 4 bases at J, with 16 bases between. The CDR3 nucleotides read TGTGCCAGCCAAACGAGGCAGGGTTCAGATACGCAGTATTTT. Amino acids: CASQTRQGSDTQYF.

The chain joins TRBV2 to TRBJ2-3; 7 bases are shared with TRBD2. The CDR3 runs to 14 residues. V lost 5 bases to trimming and J lost 5 bases; unmatched junction nucleotides: 7. The germline V gene encodes CDR1 SNHLY and CDR2 FYNNEI. The CDR3 coding sequence is TGTGCCAGCAGTAGGAATAGCGGGTTAGATACGCAGTATTTT. Amino acids: CASSRNSGLDTQYF.

The count of this clone is one. V gene TRBV11-2 combines with J gene TRBJ2-2, with a possible D match to TRBD2 (7 bases). Germline V gene sequence: CDR1 SGHAT, CDR2 FQNNGV. V dropped 9 bases and J dropped 2 bases, with 19 bases sitting between them. The CDR3 totals 16 residues. The CDR3: CASCTGGPLNTGELFF. The CDR3 nucleotides read TGTGCCAGTTGTACCGGGGGGCCACTTAACACCGGGGAGCTGTTTTTT.

The V gene is TRBV7-6, the J gene TRBJ2-1; 13 positions agree with TRBD2. Trimming removed 0 bases from V and 5 bases from J; junction bases left unmatched: 4. Germline CDR1 reads SGHVS; CDR2 reads FNYEAQ. CDR3 length equals 17 residues. CDR3 loop: CASSLATSGRTHNEQFF. As DNA, the CDR3 is TGTGCCAGCAGCTTAGCGACTAGCGGGAGGACCCACAATGAGCAGTTCTTC.

The chain links TRBV24-1 to TRBJ2-5, with D possibly matching TRBD2 (5 bases). The CDR3 contains 14 residues. The ends were cut back, 7 bases at V and 4 bases at J, with 15 bases in the middle. CDR1 is KGHDR and CDR2 is SFDVKD in the germline V gene. The CDR3: CATSHGGTGETQYF. Here the CDR3 DNA reads TGTGCCACCAGCCACGGAGGAACGGGAGAGACCCAGTACTTC.

The chain combines TRBV5-1 with TRBJ2-1; TRBD2 aligns across 9 bases. The V segment lost 0 bases and the J segment 8 bases; nucleotides outside the gene matches: 6. Germline CDR1 SGHRS, CDR2 YFSETQ. There are 15 residues in the CDR3. In DNA form, the CDR3 reads TGCGCCAGCAGCTTGGCTGCGGGAGGGCTGGATGAGCAGTTCTTC. Translating it yields CASSLAAGGLDEQFF.

The chain combines TRBV6-6 with TRBJ2-7; the match to TRBD1 covers 8 bases. This CDR3 is 16 amino acids long. Per the germline V gene, CDR1 is MNHNY and CDR2 is SVGAGI (reference sequence). Unmatched junction bases numbered 12, after V lost 6 bases and J lost 2 bases. The CDR3 here is CASSRTDRGRAYEQYF. The CDR3 bases are TGTGCCAGCAGCCGTACCGACAGGGGCCGAGCCTACGAGCAGTACTTC.

This chain uses TRBV18 with TRBJ1-4, with D unresolved. The CDR3 runs 13 residues. V gave up 3 bases and J gave up 5 bases, with 7 bases separating them. In germline, CDR1 is KGHSH, CDR2 LQKENI. The CDR3 region is CASSPQENEKLFF. DNA of the CDR3: TGTGCCAGCTCACCCCAGGAAAATGAAAAACTGTTTTTT.

The chain combines TRBV5-5 with TRBJ2-7; D possibly corresponds to TRBD1 (5 bases). The CDR3 sequence is 14 residues long. Germline V gene data show CDR1 as SGHKS and CDR2 as YYEKEE (reference sequence). The V end was cut by 0 bases, the J end by 5 bases, with 12 bases between. CDR3 in DNA: TGTGCCAGCAGCTTGGCGCGTCAGGGCAACGAGCAGTACTTC. This codes for CASSLARQGNEQYF.

This sequence joins TRBV7-8 and TRBJ2-1; 10 nucleotides line up with TRBD2. CDR3 size: 15 residues. Germline assignment: CDR1 SGHVS and CDR2 FQNEAQ. V lost 8 bases, J lost 2 bases, and 6 bases stayed unmatched. For the CDR3, the DNA is TGTGCCAGCGGATATAGCGGGAGGCCCTACAATGAGCAGTTCTTC. It yields the protein CASGYSGRPYNEQFF.

The chain is built from TRBV7-9 and TRBJ2-7; 12 positions match TRBD1. Germline CDR1 SEHNR, CDR2 FQNEAQ (reference sequence). The CDR3 extends over 15 amino acids. V lost 2 bases and J lost 6; bases outside the gene matches: 5. CDR3 DNA: TGTGCCAGCAGCTTACGGGACAGGGGGCGAGTCGAGCAGTACTTC. It is translated as CASSLRDRGRVEQYF.

CDR3 nucleotides: TGTGCCAGCAGTTACATAGCGGGCCCGAACACCGGGGAGCTGTTTTTT. Translating gives CASSYIAGPNTGELFF. The chain links TRBV6-5 to TRBJ2-2, with 7 bases lining up with TRBD2. Germline V gene sequence: CDR1 MNHEY, CDR2 SVGAGI. CDR3 length: 16 residues. Trimming cost V 2 bases and J 0 bases; bases outside gene matches: 3.

This rearrangement joins TRBV9 to TRBJ2-7; TRBD2 aligns across 8 bases. Germline trimming cut 4 bases from V and 3 bases from J; bases unmatched to any gene: 6. The CDR3 has 14 amino acids. Germline CDR1 SGDLS, CDR2 YYNGEE. The DNA of the CDR3 is TGTGCCAGCAGCCCTCTCGGGACTAGCTACGAGCAGTACTTC. This encodes CASSPLGTSYEQYF. Based on the CDR3 plus reference TRBV9 and TRBJ2-7, the full variable domain is DSGVTQTPKHLITATGQRVTLRCSPRSGDLSVYWYQQSLDQGLQFLIQYYNGEERAKGNILERFSAQQFPDLHSELNLSSLELGDSALYFCASSPLGTSYEQYFGPGTRLTVT.

The chain couples TRBV27 to TRBJ2-3; a weak D match, TRBD1 (6 bases). The germline V gene encodes CDR1 MNHEY and CDR2 SMNVEV (reference sequence). The CDR3 loop spans 14 amino acids. Trimming removed 6 bases from V and 3 bases from J, with 13 bases in between. DNA of the CDR3: TGTGCCAGCAGGCTCAGGGGTAGGACAGATACGCAGTATTTT. Its protein product is CASRLRGRTDTQYF.

The chain is built from TRBV9 and TRBJ2-7, with a possible D match to TRBD1 (6 bases). Germline V CDR1 and CDR2: SGDLS, YYNGEE. The V end was cut by 5 bases, the J end by 5 bases, with 11 bases between. CDR3 length equals 12 residues. The CDR3 protein is CASSGAGDEQYF. The CDR3 nucleotides read TGTGCCAGCAGTGGAGCAGGGGACGAGCAGTACTTC.

This chain links TRBV2 with TRBJ2-3, with D maybe TRBD1 (5 bases). The CDR3 is 14 amino acids. Trimming stripped 7 bases from V and 0 bases from J, with 11 bases between. Germline lookup yields CDR1 SNHLY and CDR2 FYNNEI. The CDR3 region has the DNA TGTGCCAGCACGGTCAGGGCTAGCACAGATACGCAGTATTTT. The encoded protein is CASTVRASTDTQYF.

The J gene is TRBJ1-6, the V gene TRBV3-1 (or the pseudogene TRBV3-2); TRBD1 might be the D (5 bases). Deletions cut 0 bases from V and 7 bases from J, with 16 bases between. CDR3 length: 17 amino acids. Germline V gene lookup returns CDR1 LGHDT and CDR2 YNNKEL (reference sequence). The CDR3 nucleotides are TGTGCCAGCAGCCAAGATCTTGGGCAAACAGGAAATTCACCCCTCCACTTT. Translation gives CASSQDLGQTGNSPLHF.

J is TRBJ1-1 and V is TRBV19; D is undetermined. Per the germline V gene, CDR1 is LNHDA and CDR2 is SQIVND (reference sequence). With 3 bases removed from V and 1 base from J, the gap between germline ends came to 12 bases. This CDR3 contains 15 residues. As DNA, the CDR3 is TGTGCCAGTAGTATTGGAGACCCTGGGAACACTGAAGCTTTCTTT. The encoded protein is CASSIGDPGNTEAFF.

The V and J genes are TRBV7-9 and TRBJ2-1, with TRBD2 identical over 13 bases. The V gene's germline CDR1 is SEHNR and CDR2 FQNEAQ (reference sequence). The length of the CDR3 is 17 residues. After removal of 4 bases from V and 3 bases from J, the junction contained 6 bases not matched to a gene. The CDR3 is CASSYPRTSGSYNEQFF. The CDR3 DNA reads as TGTGCCAGCAGCTATCCTCGGACTAGCGGGAGCTACAATGAGCAGTTCTTC.

V is TRBV6-6 and J is TRBJ2-7, with D possibly matching TRBD2 (5 bases). The CDR3 has 13 amino acids. Germline V gives CDR1 MNHNY, CDR2 SVGAGI (reference sequence). V was shortened by 5 bases and J by 6 bases, with 14 bases between the two germline ends. CDR3 bases: TGTGCCAGCAGTAACGCGGGCGTGGGCGAGCAGTACTTC. It codes for CASSNAGVGEQYF.

V gene TRBV2 combines with J gene TRBJ1-5; 7 bases line up with TRBD1. The CDR3 runs 15 residues. V lost 7 bases, J lost 2 bases, and 8 bases stayed unmatched. The V gene's germline CDR1 is SNHLY and CDR2 FYNNEI. In DNA, the CDR3 is TGTGCCAGCACCACGCGAGGACAGGGCAATCAGCCCCAGCATTTT. Amino acids: CASTTRGQGNQPQHF.

The CDR3 spells CAWSLMTGSFYGYTF. DNA for the CDR3: TGTGCCTGGAGTCTAATGACCGGGTCTTTCTATGGCTACACCTTC. The chain is built from TRBV30 and TRBJ1-2; D is unresolved. Germline V lookup: CDR1 GTSNPN, CDR2 SVGIG (reference sequence). The germline V and J ends were trimmed by 2 bases and 4 bases, with 17 bases remaining between them. The CDR3 length is 15 residues.

The rearrangement links TRBV15 to TRBJ2-7; no clear D gene. V lost 5 bases to trimming and J lost 4 bases, with 6 bases between them. The CDR3 totals 11 residues. Germline lookup yields CDR1 LNHNV and CDR2 YYDKDF (reference sequence). In DNA form, the CDR3 reads TGTGCCACCAGCGTACTGTACGAGCAGTACTTC. This codes for CATSVLYEQYF.

The count of this clone is one. V gene TRBV7-8 combines with J gene TRBJ2-2; a possible D gene is TRBD2 (5 bases). The V gene's germline CDR1 is SGHVS and CDR2 FQNEAQ. The CDR3 covers 15 residues. Trimming removed 5 bases at V and 7 bases at J, with 17 bases between. CDR3 nucleotide sequence: TGTGCCAGCAGCCGAGCCACCATCGCGGGCGGGGAGCTGTTTTTT. Its translation is CASSRATIAGGELFF.

V and J are TRBV10-3 and TRBJ2-1; 14 bases agree with TRBD2. Looked up from germline, CDR1 is ENHRY and CDR2 is SYGVKD. This CDR3 has 15 residues. V shed 6 bases, J shed 6 bases, and the junction held 4 bases outside the gene matches. CDR3 DNA: TGTGCCATCAGGACCGGGACTAGCGGGAGCAATGAGCAGTTCTTC. This gives the protein CAIRTGTSGSNEQFF.

The genes are TRBV6-6 and TRBJ2-7; D may be TRBD2 (6 bases). Germline V lookup: CDR1 MNHNY, CDR2 SVGAGI (reference sequence). This CDR3 spans 14 amino acids. Trimming left V 5 bases short and J 0 bases short, with 11 bases between. In DNA form, the CDR3 reads TGTGCCAGCAGTCCCGGGACTGCCTCCTACGAGCAGTACTTC. It encodes CASSPGTASYEQYF.

V and J are TRBV7-8 and TRBJ2-2; the D is unclear. The germline V gene has CDR1 SGHVS and CDR2 FQNEAQ. Trimming cost V 5 bases and J 4 bases, with 11 bases left between them. The CDR3 is 14 amino acids. CDR3 region: CASSPRVSTGELFF. The CDR3 DNA follows: TGTGCCAGCAGCCCTCGCGTTTCCACCGGGGAGCTGTTTTTT.

The V gene is TRBV7-9, the J gene TRBJ2-7, with D possibly being TRBD2 (5 bases). V was trimmed by 2 bases and J by 6 bases, leaving 17 bases between them. Germline V CDR1 and CDR2: SEHNR, FQNEAQ (reference sequence). The CDR3 spans 15 residues. In DNA, the CDR3 is TGTGCCAGCAGCTTACGGACTGAGGGAAGAGGCGAGCAGTACTTC. Encoded protein: CASSLRTEGRGEQYF.